The 30 T cell receptor beta chains presented below share a single source sample, sequenced in a study of blood T cell repertoires in COVID-19 (TCRdb year 2020). The method behind the library was the immunoSEQ multiplex PCR assay. The table was pulled from immuneACCESS by TCRdb, which kept in-frame rearrangements only. Such tables lose some clones; where checked, under half of the loss comes from unresolved V genes, and the rest has no known cause. This sample has roughly 670,000 clones in its table, and more than 80% of those were observed once. Together, the top ten hold about 0.26% of the sample. Sample: peripheral blood. Every receptor here comes from a woman aged 18 to 35 with acute or convalescent COVID-19.

This chain uses TRBV7-9 with TRBJ2-2; TRBD2 agrees at 12 bases. The CDR3 is 19 residues long. V lost 0 bases, J lost 5 bases, and 10 bases stayed unmatched. CDR1 SEHNR and CDR2 FQNEAQ come from the germline V gene (reference sequence). CDR3 sequence reads: CASSLAVPSGGARTGELFF. CDR3 DNA sequence: TGTGCCAGCAGCTTAGCCGTTCCTAGCGGGGGGGCGAGGACCGGGGAGCTGTTTTTT.

In its sample, this clone was seen a few times. This chain uses TRBV2 with TRBJ2-2, with TRBD1 matching over 9 bases. The V gene end was trimmed by 6 bases and the J gene end by 4 bases; junction bases not matched to a gene: 3. The germline V gene encodes CDR1 SNHLY and CDR2 FYNNEI. The CDR3 is 14 amino acids. The CDR3 bases are TGTGCCAGCAGGCCGGACAGGGGCACCGGGGAGCTGTTTTTT. It is translated as CASRPDRGTGELFF.

The V and J genes are TRBV29-1 and TRBJ2-4; 10 positions match TRBD1. CDR3 size: 13 residues. CDR1 is SQVTM, CDR2 ANQGSEA, per germline. V shed 4 bases and J 9 bases; nucleotides not matched to a gene: 6. As DNA, the CDR3 is TGCAGCGTTGTAGACAGGGGGCGAGGCATTCAGTACTTC. Translating gives CSVVDRGRGIQYF.

About this clone itself: One junction end disagrees with the germline gene, perhaps due to a read error. This chain links TRBV6-5 with TRBJ2-1, with D perhaps matching TRBD1 (5 bases). Germline lookup yields CDR1 MNHEY and CDR2 SVGAGI. The CDR3 runs to 13 residues. In DNA, the CDR3 is TGTGCCAGCAGTCCAGGGTCCTACAATGAGCGGTTCTTC. The encoded protein is CASSPGSYNERFF.

The chain carries TRBV3-1 (or the pseudogene TRBV3-2) and TRBJ1-6; no reliable D call. Per the germline V gene, CDR1 is LGHDT and CDR2 is YNNKEL (reference sequence). The CDR3 has 15 residues. The V end lost 0 bases, the J end lost 7 bases, and 10 bases lay between the germline ends. CDR3 sequence reads: CASSQERGDNSPLHF. Written as DNA, the CDR3 is TGTGCCAGCAGCCAAGAACGGGGAGACAATTCACCCCTCCACTTT.

This chain connects TRBV5-5 to TRBJ1-2, with 11 bases fitting TRBD1. Germline CDR1 is SGHKS and CDR2 is YYEKEE (reference sequence). V was clipped by 3 bases and J by 6 bases; unmatched bases: 4. There are 14 residues in the CDR3. CDR3 coding DNA: TGTGCCAGCAGCTGGGACAGGGGGGTAGATGGCTACACCTTC. Translating gives CASSWDRGVDGYTF.

The chain is built from TRBV5-1 and TRBJ2-3; a possible D gene is TRBD1 (6 bases). V lost 3 bases and J 2 bases, leaving 10 bases between the germline ends. CDR1 is SGHRS, CDR2 YFSETQ, per germline. The CDR3 has 14 residues. CDR3 loop: CASSSGTHTDTQYF. CDR3 DNA: TGCGCCAGCAGCTCTGGGACACACACAGATACGCAGTATTTT.

The chain couples TRBV2 to TRBJ2-5, with 14 bases identical to TRBD2. The CDR3 is made up of 14 amino acids. The V and J ends lost 7 bases and 5 bases, in that order; junction bases with no gene match: 3. Germline CDR1 is SNHLY and CDR2 is FYNNEI. The CDR3 DNA sequence: TGTGCCAGCACTTGGACTAGCGGGGGGGAGACCCAGTACTTC. Residues: CASTWTSGGETQYF.

The genes are TRBV6-5 and TRBJ1-2; 9 positions match TRBD1. Germline CDR1 is MNHEY and CDR2 is SVGAGI. The CDR3 totals 13 residues. Trimming removed 8 bases from V and 6 bases from J; junction bases left unmatched: 7. This chain's CDR3 is CASSTGGRNGYTF. The CDR3 DNA reads TGTGCCAGCTCGACAGGGGGGAGGAATGGCTACACCTTC.

This chain connects TRBV7-9 to TRBJ1-1; a possible D gene is TRBD1 (5 bases). This CDR3 contains 16 residues. V dropped 0 bases and J dropped 5 bases, with 16 bases sitting between them. Germline lookup yields CDR1 SEHNR and CDR2 FQNEAQ (reference sequence). CDR3 DNA: TGTGCCAGCAGCTTAGCGTGGGCAGCAAAGGGGACTGAAGCTTTCTTT. Translating it yields CASSLAWAAKGTEAFF. Supplemented by reference TRBV7-9 and TRBJ1-1, the full variable domain reads DTGVSQNPRHKITKRGQNVTFRCDPISEHNRLYWYRQTLGQGPEFLTYFQNEAQLEKSRLLSDRFSAERPKGSFSTLEIQRTEQGDSAMYLCASSLAWAAKGTEAFFGQGTRLTVV.

This rearrangement joins TRBV10-3 to TRBJ2-7; weak D call: TRBD1 (5 bases). Per germline, CDR1 ENHRY and CDR2 SYGVKD. CDR3 length equals 16 residues. Between the trimmed V and J ends, which lost 2 bases and 9 bases, there was a span of 23 bases. The CDR3 DNA reads TGTGCCATCAGTGAGCAGGGTGGTGGAAGAAGTTCCGGGCAGTACTTC. This translates into CAISEQGGGRSSGQYF.

The rearrangement joins TRBV21-1 to TRBJ1-6; the table's D call, TRBD1, was not checked against the DNA. TRBV21-1 has pseudogene status. The CDR3 contains 16 residues. The CDR3 bases are TGTGCCAGCAGCAAAAGGGGGACACAATCCTATTCACCCCTCCACTTT. Amino acids: CASSKRGTQSYSPLHF.

The chain links TRBV4-1 to TRBJ1-2; weak D call: TRBD1 (5 bases). Germline V gives CDR1 MGHRA, CDR2 YSYEKL. Between the trimmed V and J ends, which lost 0 bases and 4 bases, there was a span of 12 bases. The CDR3 consists of 15 residues. CDR3 in amino acids: CASSQEKGAGYGYTF. In DNA form, the CDR3 reads TGCGCCAGCAGCCAAGAGAAAGGGGCAGGCTATGGCTACACCTTC.

V and J are TRBV4-1 and TRBJ1-1; 8 nucleotides align to TRBD1. The CDR3 sequence is 15 residues long. Germline CDR1 MGHRA, CDR2 YSYEKL. V was clipped by 0 bases and J by 7 bases; unmatched bases: 7. In nucleotides, the CDR3 is TGCGCCAGCAGCCAAGAAGAGACAGGGGATTTTGAAGCTTTCTTT. Translation: CASSQEETGDFEAFF.

The chain carries TRBV29-1 and TRBJ2-3; 12 nucleotides match TRBD1. The CDR3 loop spans 15 amino acids. Germline CDR1 reads SQVTM; CDR2 reads ANQGSEA. With 7 bases clipped from V and 7 bases from J, the junction kept 12 bases outside the gene matches. The CDR3, as DNA: TGCAGCGCTCTCCGGGACAGGGGGCAAGAAAATACGCAGTATTTT. As protein: CSALRDRGQENTQYF.

Concerning this clone: A junction end diverges from the germline sequence, so it may reflect a read error. The chain has TRBV6-2 or TRBV6-3 and TRBJ1-1, with D possibly matching TRBD1 (6 bases). This CDR3 has 14 residues. Germline V CDR1 and CDR2: MNHEY, SVGEGT. CDR3 protein: CASSSITRGSEAFF. The CDR3 coding sequence is TGTGCCAGCAGTTCGATAACCAGGGGTTCTGAGGCTTTCTTT.

This chain links TRBV4-1 with TRBJ1-1; D not certain. The CDR3 has 15 amino acids. The germline V gene has CDR1 MGHRA and CDR2 YSYEKL. V lost 1 base and J 3 bases, leaving 12 bases between the germline ends. CDR3 region: CASSQAFEQHTEAFF. Written as DNA, the CDR3 is TGCGCCAGCAGCCAAGCTTTTGAACAGCACACTGAAGCTTTCTTT.

Concerning this clone: A junction boundary mismatches the germline segment, possibly from a read error. V is TRBV30 and J is TRBJ1-2, with 9 bases matching TRBD1. Germline loops: CDR1 GTSNPN, CDR2 SVGIG (reference sequence). The CDR3 has 12 amino acids. CDR3 in amino acids: CAWSGGQGAHAF. The CDR3, as DNA: TGTGCCTGGAGTGGGGGACAGGGCGCCCACGCTTTC.

This chain connects TRBV6-2 or TRBV6-3 to TRBJ1-3, with 8 bases fitting TRBD1. CDR3 length: 11 residues. V lost 6 bases to trimming and J lost 13 bases; unmatched junction nucleotides: 5. Germline assignment: CDR1 MNHEY and CDR2 SVGEGT. The CDR3 region has the DNA TGTGCCAGCAGCCGGGACAGGTCTATATATTTT. It translates to CASSRDRSIYF.

This clone was observed a few times. This rearrangement joins TRBV7-2 to TRBJ1-5, with TRBD1 as a possible D gene (5 bases). V was clipped by 3 bases and J by 5 bases, with 11 bases between them. Germline lookup yields CDR1 SGHTA and CDR2 FQGNSA. The CDR3 runs 14 residues. Here the CDR3 DNA reads TGTGCCAGCAGCTTGGCAGGGCTACATCAGCCCCAGCATTTT. It specifies CASSLAGLHQPQHF.

The rearrangement links TRBV10-1 to TRBJ1-4, with TRBD1 as a possible D gene (6 bases). From germline, CDR1 is WNHNN and CDR2 SYGVQD (reference sequence). V was shortened by 3 bases and J by 5 bases, with 10 bases between the two germline ends. The CDR3 sequence is 14 residues long. The CDR3 coding sequence is TGCGCCAGCAGTGAAACAGGGCCCAATGAAAAACTGTTTTTT. This translates into CASSETGPNEKLFF.

CDR3 DNA sequence: TGTGCCAGCTCACCACCTAACACAGATACGCAGTATTTT. Its translation is CASSPPNTDTQYF. The chain employs TRBV18 and TRBJ2-3; D remains unclear. V gave up 0 bases and J gave up 2 bases, with 3 bases separating them. CDR3 size: 13 residues. Germline CDR1 KGHSH, CDR2 LQKENI.

Here the CDR3 reads CASRPGDVRLANYGYTF. The CDR3 nucleotides read TGTGCCAGTAGGCCAGGGGACGTTCGTTTAGCGAACTATGGCTACACCTTC. V is TRBV19 and J is TRBJ1-2; TRBD1 might be the D (6 bases). V was trimmed by 6 bases and J by 2 bases, leaving 22 bases between them. Germline loops: CDR1 LNHDA, CDR2 SQIVND (reference sequence). This CDR3 is 17 amino acids long.

The J gene is TRBJ1-4, the V gene TRBV30, with a weak D call TRBD1 (6 bases). The germline V gene has CDR1 GTSNPN and CDR2 SVGIG (reference sequence). The CDR3 has 14 amino acids. V was cut by 2 bases and J by 7 bases, with 14 bases left in between. The CDR3 loop reads CAWSHRAVGEKLFF. Written as DNA, the CDR3 is TGTGCCTGGAGTCACAGGGCCGTGGGTGAAAAACTGTTTTTT.

This clone was detected only once. The chain has TRBV27 and TRBJ1-5, with 12 bases lining up with TRBD1. The V gene end was trimmed by 4 bases and the J gene end by 7 bases; junction bases not matched to a gene: 11. This CDR3 has 17 residues. The germline V gene has CDR1 MNHEY and CDR2 SMNVEV (reference sequence). The CDR3 reads CASSSGQGALGWQPQHF. The CDR3 bases are TGTGCCAGCAGTTCGGGACAGGGGGCCCTTGGGTGGCAGCCCCAGCATTTT.

The chain uses TRBV6-5 and TRBJ1-2; a weak D match, TRBD1 (6 bases). The germline V gene encodes CDR1 MNHEY and CDR2 SVGAGI. This CDR3 region has 13 residues. The V gene lost 2 bases and the J gene lost 3 bases, with 7 bases spanning the gap. The CDR3 nucleotides read TGTGCCAGCAGTTACGGACAGTACTATGGCTACACCTTC. As protein: CASSYGQYYGYTF.

The chain employs TRBV4-2 and TRBJ1-1; 7 bases fit TRBD1. V gave up 1 base and J gave up 5 bases; unmatched junction bases: 7. This CDR3 has 15 residues. Germline-derived CDR1 and CDR2 are LGHNA and YNFKEQ. CDR3 DNA sequence: TGTGCCAGCAGCCAAGGGGGACAGAGAGAAACTGAAGCTTTCTTT. Protein sequence: CASSQGGQRETEAFF.

V is TRBV28 and J is TRBJ1-1; no clear D. Germline V gene sequence: CDR1 MDHEN, CDR2 SYDVKM. CDR3 length equals 15 residues. Trimming pared 5 bases from V and 0 bases from J, leaving 13 bases between. The CDR3 here is CASSPRYGLNTEAFF. The CDR3, as DNA: TGTGCCAGCAGTCCTCGATATGGGCTGAACACTGAAGCTTTCTTT. The variable domain in full, completed from reference TRBV28 and TRBJ1-1, reads DVKVTQSSRYLVKRTGEKVFLECVQDMDHENMFWYRQDPGLGLRLIYFSYDVKMKEKGDIPEGYSVSREKKERFSLILESASTNQTSMYLCASSPRYGLNTEAFFGQGTRLTVV.

The gene calls are TRBV4-1 and TRBJ1-1; TRBD1 matches at 9 bases. This CDR3 has 14 residues. Trimming cost V 3 bases and J 4 bases; bases outside gene matches: 3. Germline CDR1 reads MGHRA; CDR2 reads YSYEKL. The CDR3 reads CASSQGGQGTEAFF. In DNA form, the CDR3 reads TGCGCCAGCAGCCAGGGGGGACAGGGCACTGAAGCTTTCTTT.

Points on this clone: Different DNA sequences within this sample yield the same CDR3. The chain combines TRBV3-1 (or the pseudogene TRBV3-2) with TRBJ1-2, with no clear D. The CDR3 extends over 14 amino acids. Germline lookup yields CDR1 LGHDT and CDR2 YNNKEL (reference sequence). Trimming took 2 bases from V and 0 from J, leaving 7 bases between them. CDR3 nucleotides: TGTGCCAGCAGCCAAACCGGGTCTAACTATGGCTACACCTTC. The encoded protein is CASSQTGSNYGYTF.